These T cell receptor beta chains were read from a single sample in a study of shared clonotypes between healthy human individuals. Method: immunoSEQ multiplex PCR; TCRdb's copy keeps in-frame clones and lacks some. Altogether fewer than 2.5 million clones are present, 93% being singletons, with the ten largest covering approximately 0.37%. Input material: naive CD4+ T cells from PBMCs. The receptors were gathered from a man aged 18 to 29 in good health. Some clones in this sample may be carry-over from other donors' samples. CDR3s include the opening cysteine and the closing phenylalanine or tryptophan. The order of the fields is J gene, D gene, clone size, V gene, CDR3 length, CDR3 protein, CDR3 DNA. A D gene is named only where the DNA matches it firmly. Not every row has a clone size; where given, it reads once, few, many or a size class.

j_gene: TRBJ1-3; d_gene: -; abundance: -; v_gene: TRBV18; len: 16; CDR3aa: CASSSGAGGSGNTIYF; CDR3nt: TGTGCCAGCTCCTCGGGGGCCGGCGGCTCTGGAAACACCATATATTTT
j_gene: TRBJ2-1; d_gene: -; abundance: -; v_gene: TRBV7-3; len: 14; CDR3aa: CASSLSRGANEQFF; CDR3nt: TGTGCCAGCAGCTTATCTCGGGGTGCCAATGAGCAGTTCTTC
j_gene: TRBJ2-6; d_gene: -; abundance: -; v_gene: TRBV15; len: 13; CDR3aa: CATTFSGANVLTF; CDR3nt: TGTGCCACCACTTTCTCTGGGGCCAACGTCCTGACTTTC
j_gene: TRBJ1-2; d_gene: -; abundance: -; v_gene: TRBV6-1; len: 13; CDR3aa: CASSEAGSYGYTF; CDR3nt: TGTGCCAGCAGTGAAGCCGGGAGCTATGGCTACACCTTC
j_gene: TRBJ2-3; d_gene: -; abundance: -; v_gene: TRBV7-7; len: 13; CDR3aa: CASSTWNSDTQYF; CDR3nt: TGTGCCAGCTCTACGTGGAATTCAGATACGCAGTATTTT
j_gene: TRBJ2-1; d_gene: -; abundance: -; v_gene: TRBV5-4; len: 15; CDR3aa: CASSLARAGRYEQFF; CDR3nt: TGTGCCAGCAGCTTGGCGAGGGCAGGGAGGTATGAGCAGTTCTTC
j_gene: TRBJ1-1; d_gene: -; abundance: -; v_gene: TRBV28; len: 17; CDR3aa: CASSFFSVEGEGTEAFF; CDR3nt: TGTGCCAGCAGTTTTTTCTCTGTCGAGGGAGAGGGCACTGAAGCTTTCTTT
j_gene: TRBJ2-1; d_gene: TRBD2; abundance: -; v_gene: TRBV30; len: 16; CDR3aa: CAWRPRTSGSQGEQFF; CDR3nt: TGTGCCTGGAGACCAAGGACTAGCGGGAGTCAAGGTGAGCAGTTCTTC
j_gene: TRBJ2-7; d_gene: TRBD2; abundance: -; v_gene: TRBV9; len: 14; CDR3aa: CASSVTSETYEQYF; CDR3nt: TGTGCCAGCAGCGTAACTAGCGAGACCTACGAGCAGTACTTC
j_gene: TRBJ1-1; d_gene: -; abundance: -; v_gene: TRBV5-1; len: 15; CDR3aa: CASSPSPLMNTEAFF; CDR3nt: TGCGCCAGCAGCCCTTCCCCGCTCATGAACACTGAAGCTTTCTTT
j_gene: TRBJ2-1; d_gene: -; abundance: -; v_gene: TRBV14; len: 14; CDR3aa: CASRRTGNYNEQFF; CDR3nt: TGTGCCAGCAGACGAACAGGGAATTACAATGAGCAGTTCTTC
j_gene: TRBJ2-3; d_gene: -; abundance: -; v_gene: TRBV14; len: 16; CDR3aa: CASSHPGLLGTDTQYF; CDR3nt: TGTGCCAGCAGCCACCCTGGACTTTTGGGCACAGATACGCAGTATTTT
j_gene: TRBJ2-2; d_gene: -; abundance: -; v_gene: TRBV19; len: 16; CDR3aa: CASSPGTLGDTGELFF; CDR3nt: TGTGCCAGTAGTCCAGGGACCTTAGGGGACACCGGGGAGCTGTTTTTT
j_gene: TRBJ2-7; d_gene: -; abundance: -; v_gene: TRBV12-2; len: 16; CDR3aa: CASRLASSGRFHEQYF; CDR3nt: TGTGCAAGTCGCTTGGCGTCTAGCGGGAGGTTCCACGAGCAGTACTTC
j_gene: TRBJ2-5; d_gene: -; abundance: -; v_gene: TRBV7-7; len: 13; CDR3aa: CASSILDQETQYF; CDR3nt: TGTGCCAGCAGCATCTTGGACCAAGAGACCCAGTACTTC
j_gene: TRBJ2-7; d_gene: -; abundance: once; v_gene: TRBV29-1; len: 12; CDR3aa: CSVKGRPDEQYF; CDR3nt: TGCAGCGTTAAGGGACGGCCGGACGAGCAGTACTTC
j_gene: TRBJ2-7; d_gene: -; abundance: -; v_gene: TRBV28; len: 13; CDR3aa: CASGDTSSYEQYF; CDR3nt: TGTGCCAGCGGGGACACCAGCTCCTACGAGCAGTACTTC
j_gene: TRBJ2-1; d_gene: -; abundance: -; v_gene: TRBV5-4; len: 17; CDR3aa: CASSWGDWGRLRGEQFF; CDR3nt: TGTGCCAGCAGTTGGGGGGACTGGGGTAGACTTCGTGGTGAGCAGTTCTTC
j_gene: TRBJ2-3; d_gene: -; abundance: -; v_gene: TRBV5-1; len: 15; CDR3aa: CASSLDLVGSDTQYF; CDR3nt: TGCGCCAGCAGCTTGGATCTAGTCGGCTCGGATACGCAGTATTTT
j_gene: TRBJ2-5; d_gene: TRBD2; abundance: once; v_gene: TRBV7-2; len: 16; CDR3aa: CASSPARLAGVGTQYF; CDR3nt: TGTGCCAGCAGCCCGGCGCGGCTAGCGGGGGTCGGGACCCAGTACTTC
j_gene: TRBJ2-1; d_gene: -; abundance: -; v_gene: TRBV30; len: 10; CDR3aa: CAWYDNEQFF; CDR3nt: TGTGCCTGGTACGACAATGAGCAGTTCTTC
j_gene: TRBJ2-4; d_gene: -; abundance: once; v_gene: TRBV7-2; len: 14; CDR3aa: CASTTVGGGNIQYF; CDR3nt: TGTGCCAGCACCACCGTAGGTGGGGGGAACATTCAGTACTTC
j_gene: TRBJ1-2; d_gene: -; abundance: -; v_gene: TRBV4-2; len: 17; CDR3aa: CASSQDLGEGYSYGYTF; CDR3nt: TGTGCCAGCAGCCAAGATCTAGGGGAAGGATACTCTTATGGCTACACCTTC
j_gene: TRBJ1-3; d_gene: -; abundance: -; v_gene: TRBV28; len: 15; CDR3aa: CASSMRALAGNTIYF; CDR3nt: TGTGCCAGCAGTATGCGGGCATTAGCTGGAAACACCATATATTTT
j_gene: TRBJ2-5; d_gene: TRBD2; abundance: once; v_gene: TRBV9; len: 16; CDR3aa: CASSVGSGSIGETQYF; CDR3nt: TGTGCCAGCAGCGTAGGTAGCGGGTCCATTGGAGAGACCCAGTACTTC
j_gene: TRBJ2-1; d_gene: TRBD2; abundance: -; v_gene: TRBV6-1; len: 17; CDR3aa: CASSENHGTSGNNEQFF; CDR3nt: TGTGCCAGCAGTGAAAACCACGGGACTAGCGGAAACAATGAGCAGTTCTTC
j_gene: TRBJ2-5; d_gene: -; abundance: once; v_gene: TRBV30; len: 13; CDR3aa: CAWSFTGTETQYF; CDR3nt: TGTGCCTGGAGTTTCACCGGGACAGAGACCCAGTACTTC
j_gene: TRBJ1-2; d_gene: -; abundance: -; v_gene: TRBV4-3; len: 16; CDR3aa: CASSQGWKYANYGYTF; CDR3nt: TGCGCCAGCAGCCAAGGGTGGAAATATGCGAACTATGGCTACACCTTC
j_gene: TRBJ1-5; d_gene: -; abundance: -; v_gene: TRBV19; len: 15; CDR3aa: CASSAVNRASQPQHF; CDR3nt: TGTGCCAGTAGTGCCGTGAATAGGGCAAGCCAGCCCCAGCATTTT
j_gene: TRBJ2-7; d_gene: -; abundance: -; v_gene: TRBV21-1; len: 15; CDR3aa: CASNSRGRALNEQYF; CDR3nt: TGTGCCAGCAATAGTCGCGGGAGGGCCCTTAACGAGCAGTACTTC
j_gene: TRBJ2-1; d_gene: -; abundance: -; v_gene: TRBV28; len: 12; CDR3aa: CASSLGYNEQFF; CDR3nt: TGTGCCAGCAGTTTAGGGTACAATGAGCAGTTCTTC
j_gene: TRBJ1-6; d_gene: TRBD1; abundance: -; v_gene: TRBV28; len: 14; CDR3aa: CASRGTGQNSPLHF; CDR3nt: TGTGCCAGCAGGGGGACAGGGCAAAATTCACCCCTCCACTTT
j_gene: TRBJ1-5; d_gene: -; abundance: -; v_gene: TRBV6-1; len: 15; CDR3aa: CASSPARVPNQPQHF; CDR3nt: TGTGCCAGCAGCCCAGCCAGGGTACCTAATCAGCCCCAGCATTTT
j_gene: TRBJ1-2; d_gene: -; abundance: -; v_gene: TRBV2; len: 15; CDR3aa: CASSELRLANYGYTF; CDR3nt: TGTGCCAGCAGTGAATTGAGATTAGCTAACTATGGCTACACCTTC
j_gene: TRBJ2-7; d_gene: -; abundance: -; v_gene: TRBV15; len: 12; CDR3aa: CATSDGNYEQYF; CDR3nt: TGTGCCACCAGCGATGGCAACTACGAGCAGTACTTC
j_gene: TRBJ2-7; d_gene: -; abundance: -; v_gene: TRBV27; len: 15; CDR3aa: CASSFRDTISYEQYF; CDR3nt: TGTGCCAGCAGTTTTAGGGACACGATCTCCTACGAGCAGTACTTC
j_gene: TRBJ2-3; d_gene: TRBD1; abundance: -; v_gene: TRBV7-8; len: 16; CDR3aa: CASSLVPGGVTDTQYF; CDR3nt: TGTGCCAGCAGCTTAGTGCCAGGGGGCGTCACAGATACGCAGTATTTT
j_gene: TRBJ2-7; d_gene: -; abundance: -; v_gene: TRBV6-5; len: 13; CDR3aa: CASRDEGAYEQYF; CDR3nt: TGTGCCAGCCGAGATGAGGGGGCCTACGAGCAGTACTTC
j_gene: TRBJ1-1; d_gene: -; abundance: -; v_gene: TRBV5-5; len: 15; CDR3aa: CASSLGPLMNTEAFF; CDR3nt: TGTGCCAGCAGCTTGGGACCGCTGATGAACACTGAAGCTTTCTTT
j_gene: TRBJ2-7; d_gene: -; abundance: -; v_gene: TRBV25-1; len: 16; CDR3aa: CASSESGVGGTYEQYF; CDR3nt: TGTGCCAGCAGTGAATCTGGAGTGGGCGGTACCTACGAGCAGTACTTC
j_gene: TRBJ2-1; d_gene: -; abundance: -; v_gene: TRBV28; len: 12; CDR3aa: CATKRSYNEQFF; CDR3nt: TGTGCCACAAAGCGCTCCTACAATGAGCAGTTCTTC
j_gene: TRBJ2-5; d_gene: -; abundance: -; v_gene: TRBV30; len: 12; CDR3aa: CAWSGESETQYF; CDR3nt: TGTGCCTGGAGTGGGGAGTCAGAGACCCAGTACTTC
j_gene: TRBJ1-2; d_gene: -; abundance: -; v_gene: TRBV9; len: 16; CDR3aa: CASSPLSGRQAYGYTF; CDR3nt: TGTGCCAGCAGCCCACTCTCAGGGCGACAGGCCTATGGCTACACCTTC
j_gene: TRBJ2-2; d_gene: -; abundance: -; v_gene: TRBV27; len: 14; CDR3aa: CATTGRPNTGELFF; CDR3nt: TGTGCCACAACAGGGCGGCCGAACACCGGGGAGCTGTTTTTT
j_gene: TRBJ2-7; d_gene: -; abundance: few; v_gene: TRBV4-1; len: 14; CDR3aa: CASSQGGREYEQYF; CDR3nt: TGCGCCAGCAGCCAAGGCGGTCGGGAGTACGAGCAGTACTTC
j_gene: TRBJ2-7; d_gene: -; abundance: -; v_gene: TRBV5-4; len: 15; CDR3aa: CASSSGTPVSYEQYF; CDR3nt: TGTGCCAGCAGCTCCGGGACTCCCGTCTCCTACGAGCAGTACTTC
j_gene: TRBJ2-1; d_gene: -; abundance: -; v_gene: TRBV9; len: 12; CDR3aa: CASSVDSDEQFF; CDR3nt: TGTGCCAGCAGCGTGGACTCGGACGAGCAGTTCTTC
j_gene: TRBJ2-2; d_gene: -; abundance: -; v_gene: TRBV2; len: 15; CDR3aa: CASSGAGRNTGELFF; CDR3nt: TGTGCCAGCAGTGGGGCAGGGCGGAACACCGGGGAGCTGTTTTTT
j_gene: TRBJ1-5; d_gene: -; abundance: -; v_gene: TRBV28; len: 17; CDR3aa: CASSPEYNRYSNQPQHF; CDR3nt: TGTGCCAGCAGTCCAGAGTATAATAGGTATAGCAATCAGCCCCAGCATTTT
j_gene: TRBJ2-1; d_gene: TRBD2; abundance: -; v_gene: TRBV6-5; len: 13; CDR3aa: CASSYPGGAEQFF; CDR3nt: TGTGCCAGCAGTTACCCCGGGGGGGCGGAGCAGTTCTTC
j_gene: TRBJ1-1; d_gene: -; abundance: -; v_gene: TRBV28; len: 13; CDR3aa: CASKRAANTEAFF; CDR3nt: TGTGCCAGCAAGAGGGCAGCGAACACTGAAGCTTTCTTT
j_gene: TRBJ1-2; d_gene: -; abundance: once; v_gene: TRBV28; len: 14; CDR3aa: CASSFRRGGYGYTF; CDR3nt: TGTGCCAGCAGTTTCCGGAGGGGGGGGTATGGCTACACCTTC
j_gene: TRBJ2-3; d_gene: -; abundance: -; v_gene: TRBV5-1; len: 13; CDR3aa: CASMGGAPDTQYF; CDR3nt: TGCGCCAGCATGGGGGGGGCCCCGGATACGCAGTATTTT
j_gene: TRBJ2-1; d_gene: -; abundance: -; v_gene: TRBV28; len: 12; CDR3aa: CASMRGSYEQFF; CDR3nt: TGTGCCAGCATGAGGGGATCTTATGAGCAGTTCTTC
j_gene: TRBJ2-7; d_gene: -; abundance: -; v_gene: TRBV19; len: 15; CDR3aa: CASSINLHGSYEQYF; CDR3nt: TGTGCCAGTAGTATAAATCTTCACGGATCCTACGAGCAGTACTTC